One and the same sample provided the 30 T cell receptor beta chains below, sequenced in a study of shared clonotypes between healthy human individuals. Libraries were prepared by immunoSEQ multiplex PCR; TCRdb keeps only in-frame clonotypes and omits some of them. The data contain 2 million to 3 million clones, 85% to 95% of them singletons. The specimen was naive CD4+ T cells sorted from blood. Subset reported: CD45RA+ positively selected. Every receptor here comes from a man in his late teens or twenties in good health.

The chain couples TRBV6-4 to TRBJ1-1; D is undetermined. The CDR3 spans 15 residues. CDR1 and CDR2 from the germline V gene are MRHNA and SNTAGT. V was cut by 4 bases and J by 0 bases, with 12 bases left in between. The CDR3 DNA is TGTGCCAGCAGTGCAGAATTCGCTTTGAACACTGAAGCTTTCTTT. It is translated as CASSAEFALNTEAFF.

The rearrangement links TRBV5-1 to TRBJ2-2; 9 bases are a match to TRBD2. The CDR3 length is 17 residues. The junction had 9 bases not matched to a gene; V was cut back by 1 base and J by 5 bases. CDR1 and CDR2 from the germline V gene are SGHRS and YFSETQ. CDR3 in amino acids: CASSLWPSGVGTGELFF. CDR3 bases: TGCGCCAGCAGCTTGTGGCCTAGCGGGGTCGGGACCGGGGAGCTGTTTTTT.

V gene TRBV10-3 combines with J gene TRBJ2-2, with unresolved D. The germline CDR1 and CDR2 sequences are ENHRY and SYGVKD. The CDR3 consists of 14 residues. Trimming left V 6 bases short and J 1 base short, with 9 bases between. The DNA for the CDR3 is TGTGCCATCAGGACTTCAATGAACACCGGGGAGCTGTTTTTT. Translated: CAIRTSMNTGELFF.

The chain combines TRBV15 with TRBJ2-3; TRBD2 aligns across 10 bases. J gave up 3 bases and V 5 bases, and 11 bases lay outside the gene matches. The germline V gene has CDR1 LNHNV and CDR2 YYDKDF (reference sequence). The CDR3 totals 17 residues. CDR3 protein: CATSQGASGSYTDTQYF. CDR3 DNA: TGTGCCACCAGCCAGGGGGCTAGCGGGAGTTATACAGATACGCAGTATTTT. Together with reference TRBV15 and TRBJ2-3, the CDR3 gives the full variable domain: DAMVIQNPRYQVTQFGKPVTLSCSQTLNHNVMYWYQQKSSQAPKLLFHYYDKDFNNEADTPDNFQSRRPNTSFCFLDIRSPGLGDTAMYLCATSQGASGSYTDTQYFGPGTRLTVL.

The chain joins TRBV5-4 to TRBJ2-3; possible D gene TRBD1, 6 bases. In germline, CDR1 is SGHNT, CDR2 YYREEE (reference sequence). CDR3 length: 14 residues. V lost 3 bases and J 0 bases, leaving 8 bases between the germline ends. The CDR3 DNA reads TGTGCCAGCAGCTCTCAGGGGAGCACAGATACGCAGTATTTT. Translation gives CASSSQGSTDTQYF.

The rearrangement joins TRBV5-1 to TRBJ2-1; TRBD2 might be the D (6 bases). Germline V gene sequence: CDR1 SGHRS, CDR2 YFSETQ. Trimming stripped 4 bases from V and 2 bases from J, with 10 bases between. This CDR3 is 14 amino acids long. DNA for the CDR3: TGCGCCAGCAGCCACGGGGAGGCCTACAATGAGCAGTTCTTC. It yields the protein CASSHGEAYNEQFF.

V usage is TRBV5-1 and J usage is TRBJ1-1, with 7 bases that match TRBD1. The CDR3 covers 14 residues. Germline V gene lookup returns CDR1 SGHRS and CDR2 YFSETQ. With V trimmed by 4 bases and J by 5 bases, 8 bases remained unmatched. CDR3 region: CASSPQGVGTEAFF. In DNA form, the CDR3 reads TGCGCCAGCAGCCCGCAGGGGGTCGGGACTGAAGCTTTCTTT.

V and J are TRBV5-1 and TRBJ1-1; D is possibly TRBD1 (6 bases). The CDR3 length is 15 residues. The germline V gene has CDR1 SGHRS and CDR2 YFSETQ. Trimming took off 0 bases at V and 6 bases at J, with 15 bases between the two ends. This CDR3 reads CASSLVSGAGSEAFF. The CDR3 DNA is TGCGCCAGCAGCTTGGTTTCAGGGGCTGGTTCTGAAGCTTTCTTT.

The V and J genes are TRBV15 and TRBJ1-4, with a possible D match to TRBD1 (5 bases). This CDR3 has 12 residues. Germline assignment: CDR1 LNHNV and CDR2 YYDKDF (reference sequence). Between the trimmed V and J ends, which lost 8 bases and 6 bases, there was a span of 10 bases. CDR3 region: CATSWDDEKLFF. The CDR3 nucleotides read TGTGCCACCTCCTGGGACGATGAAAAACTGTTTTTT.

The rearrangement uses TRBV6-1 and TRBJ1-2; no definite D call. Germline V CDR1 and CDR2: MNHNS, SASEGT. Trimming left V 3 bases short and J 4 bases short, with 9 bases between. This CDR3 has 13 residues. The CDR3 region is CASSDTAIYGYTF. Written as DNA, the CDR3 is TGTGCCAGCAGTGATACGGCTATCTATGGCTACACCTTC.

With respect to this clone: Within the sample, other DNA sequences also encode this same CDR3. The chain uses TRBV5-4 and TRBJ1-1, with D perhaps TRBD1 (5 bases). V was pared by 2 bases and J by 1 base, with 6 bases between. This CDR3 comprises 13 residues. Germline V gives CDR1 SGHNT, CDR2 YYREEE (reference sequence). DNA for the CDR3: TGTGCCAGCAGCTTCACAGGGAACACTGAAGCTTTCTTT. Protein: CASSFTGNTEAFF. Together with reference TRBV5-4 and TRBJ1-1, the CDR3 gives the full variable domain: ETGVTQSPTHLIKTRGQQVTLRCSSQSGHNTVSWYQQALGQGPQFIFQYYREEENGRGNFPPRFSGLQFPNYSSELNVNALELDDSALYLCASSFTGNTEAFFGQGTRLTVV.

Comments on this clone: Distinct nucleotide sequences in the sample also encode this CDR3. V and J are TRBV5-6 and TRBJ2-2, with TRBD1 matching over 8 bases. The CDR3 totals 14 residues. Germline V gives CDR1 SGHDT, CDR2 YYEEEE. V was pared by 2 bases and J by 6 bases, with 3 bases of the junction left unmatched. The CDR3 sequence: CASSFDRGAGELFF. The CDR3 region has the DNA TGTGCCAGCAGCTTTGACAGGGGAGCCGGGGAGCTGTTTTTT.

The chain has TRBV18 and TRBJ1-2, with 7 bases aligning to TRBD1. The CDR3 totals 15 residues. Germline V gene lookup returns CDR1 KGHSH and CDR2 LQKENI. Trimming at V came to 0 bases and at J to 6 bases, leaving 7 bases not matched to a gene. The CDR3 DNA follows: TGTGCCAGCTCACCACCGAGACAGGGCGGCGATGGCTACACCTTC. Amino acid sequence: CASSPPRQGGDGYTF.

This clone was picked up one time. V usage is TRBV11-3 and J usage is TRBJ2-1; 7 bases fit TRBD2. Trimming at V came to 5 bases and at J to 2 bases, leaving 9 bases not matched to a gene. Germline lookup yields CDR1 SGHNT and CDR2 YENEEA. The CDR3 sequence is 16 residues long. The chain's CDR3 is CASSNGLAGAYNEQFF. CDR3 bases: TGTGCCAGCAGCAATGGGCTGGCGGGGGCCTACAATGAGCAGTTCTTC.

Turning to this clone: The sample has other DNA sequences that encode this CDR3 too. The CDR3 sequence is CASSLGGGGTETQYF. CDR3 DNA sequence: TGCGCCAGCAGCTTGGGTGGCGGGGGGACAGAGACCCAGTACTTC. This sequence joins TRBV5-1 and TRBJ2-5, with 8 bases that match TRBD2. The CDR3 is 15 residues long. The V gene's germline CDR1 is SGHRS and CDR2 YFSETQ. V shed 0 bases and J 4 bases; nucleotides not matched to a gene: 5.

The gene calls are TRBV28 and TRBJ1-2, with a tentative D call TRBD1 (5 bases). The CDR3 is 14 amino acids. Trimming took off 6 bases at V and 8 bases at J, with 19 bases between the two ends. Germline V gene data show CDR1 as MDHEN and CDR2 as SYDVKM. The CDR3 here is CASRWGAVPGGYTF. The CDR3 nucleotides are TGTGCCAGCAGATGGGGCGCGGTGCCGGGGGGCTACACCTTC.

V and J are TRBV18 and TRBJ1-4; D possibly corresponds to TRBD1 (5 bases). Trimming took off 4 bases at V and 5 bases at J, with 11 bases between the two ends. Germline-derived CDR1 and CDR2 are KGHSH and LQKENI. This CDR3 contains 14 residues. CDR3 sequence (DNA): TGTGCCAGCTCACGGGATGGGGGGAATGAAAAACTGTTTTTT. Its protein product is CASSRDGGNEKLFF.

The rearrangement joins TRBV6-1 to TRBJ2-7, with D maybe TRBD1 (6 bases). Trimming cost V 7 bases and J 3 bases, with 13 bases left between them. Germline CDR1 is MNHNS and CDR2 is SASEGT. The CDR3 has 13 amino acids. CDR3 loop: CASISTGSYEQYF. In DNA, the CDR3 is TGTGCCAGCATTTCGACAGGAAGCTACGAGCAGTACTTC.

With respect to this clone: Other DNA variants within this sample encode the same CDR3. The CDR3 region is CASSLGQVGYGYTF. The CDR3 DNA sequence: TGCGCCAGCAGCTTGGGTCAGGTCGGCTATGGCTACACCTTC. The V gene is TRBV5-1, the J gene TRBJ1-2; no clear D. Germline CDR1 SGHRS, CDR2 YFSETQ. This CDR3 is 14 amino acids long. V gave up 0 bases and J gave up 4 bases, with 10 bases separating them.

The chain couples TRBV14 to TRBJ1-3; no firm D call. Between the trimmed V and J ends, which lost 1 base and 7 bases, there was a span of 2 bases. The germline V gene encodes CDR1 SGHDN and CDR2 FVKESK. This CDR3 has 11 residues. The CDR3 DNA sequence: TGTGCCAGCAGCCAAGTCAACACCATATATTTT. It encodes CASSQVNTIYF.

This clone was counted a single time. The chain carries TRBV6-6 and TRBJ2-7; the D call may be TRBD1 or TRBD2 (5 bases each). V shed 9 bases and J shed 2 bases, with 11 bases lying between them. This CDR3 contains 12 residues. The germline gives CDR1 MNHNY, CDR2 SVGAGI (reference sequence). CDR3 DNA: TGTGCCAGTTCGGGGCCAACCTACGAGCAGTACTTC. Its protein is CASSGPTYEQYF.

The rearrangement uses TRBV28 and TRBJ1-5, with 9 bases that match TRBD1. This CDR3 region has 14 residues. Trimming cost V 6 bases and J 2 bases; bases outside gene matches: 2. CDR1 is MDHEN, CDR2 SYDVKM, per germline. The CDR3 DNA reads as TGTGCCAGCAGGACAGGGGGAGGCAATCAGCCCCAGCATTTT. Amino acid sequence: CASRTGGGNQPQHF.

In this sample, this clone turned up once. The chain couples TRBV2 to TRBJ2-7, with D possibly matching TRBD2 (6 bases). CDR3 length equals 13 residues. Trimming left V 6 bases short and J 4 bases short, with 13 bases between. Per germline, CDR1 SNHLY and CDR2 FYNNEI. In DNA, the CDR3 is TGTGCCAGCAGGCCCGCGGGGTCTTACGAGCAGTACTTC. It codes for CASRPAGSYEQYF.

The chain employs TRBV27 and TRBJ2-7, with D hard to call. V was pared by 11 bases and J by 4 bases, with 6 bases between. Germline-derived CDR1 and CDR2 are MNHEY and SMNVEV (reference sequence). The CDR3 has 9 residues. The CDR3, as DNA: TGTGCCGCCGGGTACGAGCAGTACTTC. The encoded protein is CAAGYEQYF.

The chain combines TRBV5-4 with TRBJ2-7; TRBD2 might be the D (6 bases). The CDR3 is 14 residues long. Looked up from germline, CDR1 is SGHNT and CDR2 is YYREEE (reference sequence). V was clipped by 7 bases and J by 3 bases, with 17 bases between them. CDR3: CASQAEGTDYEQYF. CDR3 DNA: TGTGCCAGCCAGGCGGAGGGCACCGACTACGAGCAGTACTTC.

V usage is TRBV11-2 and J usage is TRBJ2-6; no firm D call. Trimming pared 5 bases from V and 4 bases from J, leaving 12 bases between. Germline loops: CDR1 SGHAT, CDR2 FQNNGV. The CDR3 length is 15 residues. The CDR3 loop reads CASSPLETGANVLTF. CDR3 in DNA: TGTGCCAGCAGCCCCTTGGAGACCGGGGCCAACGTCCTGACTTTC.

The V gene is TRBV7-2, the J gene TRBJ2-2; D uncertain. This CDR3 is built from 13 residues. V gave up 6 bases and J gave up 7 bases, with 12 bases separating them. Germline V gene lookup returns CDR1 SGHTA and CDR2 FQGNSA. This CDR3 is CASSDGSNGELFF. CDR3 nucleotide sequence: TGTGCCAGCAGTGACGGGTCGAACGGGGAGCTGTTTTTT.

This clone occurred a few times. This chain uses TRBV6-5 with TRBJ1-1; D is undetermined. V was pared by 6 bases and J by 8 bases, with 13 bases between. This CDR3 spans 12 amino acids. CDR1 and CDR2 from the germline V gene are MNHEY and SVGAGI. CDR3 amino acids: CASRSRVREAFF. Written as DNA, the CDR3 is TGTGCCAGCAGGAGTAGGGTTCGGGAAGCTTTCTTT.

The genes are TRBV11-2 and TRBJ1-1; D gene ambiguous. Between the trimmed V and J ends, which lost 4 bases and 2 bases, there was a span of 8 bases. This CDR3 is 13 amino acids long. In germline, CDR1 is SGHAT, CDR2 FQNNGV. CDR3 nucleotides: TGTGCCAGCAGCTGGACCCGAAACACTGAAGCTTTCTTT. It is translated as CASSWTRNTEAFF. Combining the CDR3 with reference TRBV11-2 and TRBJ1-1 gives the whole variable domain EAGVAQSPRYKIIEKRQSVAFWCNPISGHATLYWYQQILGQGPKLLIQFQNNGVVDDSQLPKDRFSAERLKGVDSTLKIQPAKLEDSAVYLCASSWTRNTEAFFGQGTRLTVV.

The rearrangement joins TRBV30 to TRBJ1-3; D not resolved. V was pared by 4 bases and J by 6 bases, with 4 bases between. The CDR3 consists of 10 residues. Germline V gene sequence: CDR1 GTSNPN, CDR2 SVGIG (reference sequence). The CDR3 is CAWNQNTIYF. The CDR3 region has the DNA TGTGCCTGGAATCAAAACACCATATATTTT. Based on the CDR3 plus reference TRBV30 and TRBJ1-3, the full variable domain is SQTIHQWPATLVQPVGSPLSLECTVEGTSNPNLYWYRQAAGRGLQLLFYSVGIGQISSEVPQNLSASRPQDRQFILSSKKLLLSDSGFYLCAWNQNTIYFGEGSWLTVV.